A single T cell receptor beta chain is shown here with its context. Its matching antigen is unknown. Libraries were prepared by immunoSEQ multiplex PCR; TCRdb keeps only in-frame clonotypes and omits some of them. The table records roughly 81,000 clones, approximately 82% of them present only once. This sample is drawn from a study of graft-versus-host responses after intestinal transplantation. Whole-study context: Among the recipients, all got anti-thymocyte globulin induction and then tacrolimus and steroids for roughly three years.

The CDR3 is 15 amino acids. Germline V lookup: CDR1 MDHEN, CDR2 SYDVKM. Germline trimming cut 5 bases from V and 5 bases from J; bases unmatched to any gene: 12. This TCR was recovered from a human donor who received an intestinal transplant. The chain recombines TRBV28 with TRBJ2-7; 7 positions match TRBD1. The specimen comprised unstimulated CD4+ T cells sorted from spleen or lymph node cells, sampled before intestinal transplant. The CDR3 DNA reads TGTGCCAGCAGTCTCGGTGGGACAGCTCTCCACGAGCAGTACTTC. Encoded protein: CASSLGGTALHEQYF.